The sequence of this T cell receptor beta chain was determined in a study of tumor-infiltrating lymphocytes in primary liver carcinoma. cDNA specific to TCR beta was made from about 0.45 ug of total RNA, with a constant-region primer employed for priming. Three nested multiplex PCR rounds, a slightly modified ARM-PCR method, built the TCR beta libraries. Running roughly 10 cycles apiece, the first two PCR rounds relied on TRBV1-TRBV30 forward primers together with a C-beta reverse primer. In TCRdb, the multiplex PCR reads were re-called with MiXCR into one record per CDR3 protein. The table has approximately 22,000 distinct CDR3 sequences, approximately 79% seen once. CDR1 is ENHRY and CDR2 is SYGVKD in the germline V gene. The CDR3 is 14 amino acids. Study-wide results and caveats: Relative to blood, tumors carried a significantly larger fraction of the repertoire in their top 250 clones (p = 0.039). Appearing in all five tumor regions was true of only about 8-25% of top clones.

Co-extraction of RNA and DNA was performed on about 18-33 mg of unsorted bulk tissue. Donors underwent surgery for histopathologically diagnosed primary liver carcinoma. About this clonotype itself: The target antigen is unknown. A read error may account for a junction end that differs from germline.

This TCR came from a man between 35 and 55 years old with primary liver carcinoma and hepatitis B virus infection. The source material was liver tumor tissue from sampling region 1. Subset: tumor region T1, superior pole. V and J are TRBV10-3 and TRBJ2-4; D gene unclear. This CDR3 is CAISDRNEKNTQYF. In DNA, the CDR3 is TGTGCCATCAGTGACCGGAACGAGAAAAACACTCAGTACTTC.